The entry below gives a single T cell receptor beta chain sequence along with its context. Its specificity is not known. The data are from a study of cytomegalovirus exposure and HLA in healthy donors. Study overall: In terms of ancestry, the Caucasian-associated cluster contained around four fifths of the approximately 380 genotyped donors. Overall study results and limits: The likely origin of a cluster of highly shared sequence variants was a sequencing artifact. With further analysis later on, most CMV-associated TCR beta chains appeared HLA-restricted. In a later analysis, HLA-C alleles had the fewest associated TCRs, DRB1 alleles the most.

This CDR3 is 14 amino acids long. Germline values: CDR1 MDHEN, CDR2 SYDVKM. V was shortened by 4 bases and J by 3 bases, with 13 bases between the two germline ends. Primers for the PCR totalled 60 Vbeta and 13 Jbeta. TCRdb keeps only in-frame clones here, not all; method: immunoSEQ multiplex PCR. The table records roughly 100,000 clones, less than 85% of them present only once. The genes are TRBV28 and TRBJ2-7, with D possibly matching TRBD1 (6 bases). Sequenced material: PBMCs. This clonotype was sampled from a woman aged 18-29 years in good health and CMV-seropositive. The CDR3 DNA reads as TGTGCCAGCAGTTCCGACAGGCCCCTCTACGAGCAGTACTTC. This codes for CASSSDRPLYEQYF.